The 29 T cell receptor beta chains listed next were all sequenced from one sample in a study of blood T cell repertoires in COVID-19. The assay was immunoSEQ multiplex PCR, and TCRdb's table has in-frame clones only and misses some. The table has 95,000 or so clones, approximately 79% seen once. Sequences were obtained from peripheral blood. Receptors originate from a woman of 80 years or more with active or convalescent COVID-19.

The chain couples TRBV10-3 to TRBJ2-7; perhaps TRBD1 as D (6 bases). The CDR3 consists of 16 residues. Germline V gene sequence: CDR1 ENHRY, CDR2 SYGVKD. V was trimmed by 5 bases and J by 3 bases, leaving 20 bases between them. The DNA of the CDR3 is TGTGCCATCAGTAACCCGGACAGTCCCCAGTTCTACGAGCAGTACTTC. Amino acids: CAISNPDSPQFYEQYF.

This chain joins TRBV5-6 and TRBJ1-4; D may be TRBD1 (5 bases). Trimming shortened V by 4 bases and J by 4 bases, and 11 bases separated the two germline ends. Germline V gene data show CDR1 as SGHDT and CDR2 as YYEEEE. CDR3 length: 14 amino acids. The CDR3 protein is CASSAARVNEKLFF. The CDR3 DNA is TGTGCCAGCAGCGCGGCCAGGGTTAATGAAAAACTGTTTTTT.

The chain combines TRBV7-2 with TRBJ2-7, with D possibly matching TRBD2 (6 bases). V shed 5 bases and J shed 2 bases, with 10 bases lying between them. CDR3 size: 13 residues. CDR1 and CDR2 from the germline V gene are SGHTA and FQGNSA. In DNA, the CDR3 is TGTGCCAGCAGCCAACCGGGGGCCTACGAGCAGTACTTC. Translation gives CASSQPGAYEQYF. The full variable domain, rest sourced from reference TRBV7-2 and TRBJ2-7, is GAGVSQSPSNKVTEKGKDVELRCDPISGHTALYWYRQSLGQGLEFLIYFQGNSAPDKSGLPSDRFSAERTGGSVSTLTIQRTQQEDSAVYLCASSQPGAYEQYFGPGTRLTVT.

The chain recombines TRBV7-2 with TRBJ2-2; 9 bases fit TRBD2. CDR1 is SGHTA and CDR2 is FQGNSA in the germline V gene. The CDR3 length is 18 residues. The J segment lost 4 bases and the V segment lost 5 bases, leaving 14 bases of the junction unmatched. The CDR3 DNA sequence: TGTGCCAGCAGCCTTTCGGGGGGGGTAGCGGGAGTCACCGGGGAGCTGTTTTTT. This translates into CASSLSGGVAGVTGELFF.

V and J are TRBV14 and TRBJ1-3; 8 bases agree with TRBD1. This CDR3 has 18 residues. The V segment lost 4 bases and the J segment 0 bases; nucleotides outside the gene matches: 11. CDR1 SGHDN and CDR2 FVKESK come from the germline V gene. The CDR3 DNA reads as TGTGCCAGCAGCCCCCTCGGAGCAGGGGGCATCTCTGGAAACACCATATATTTT. It encodes CASSPLGAGGISGNTIYF.

The chain carries TRBV5-1 and TRBJ2-1; 10 bases fit TRBD1. V trimming: 5 bases; J trimming: 2 bases; junction bases outside the gene matches: 4. CDR1 SGHRS and CDR2 YFSETQ come from the germline V gene. CDR3 size: 15 residues. The CDR3 nucleotides are TGCGCCAGCAGGCCTGGACAGGGGGCCTACAATGAGCAGTTCTTC. This translates into CASRPGQGAYNEQFF.

In this sample, this clone turned up a few times. The chain uses TRBV6-5 and TRBJ2-1, with D maybe TRBD2 (6 bases). With 6 bases removed from V and 0 bases from J, the gap between germline ends came to 12 bases. The V gene's germline CDR1 is MNHEY and CDR2 SVGAGI. The CDR3 contains 15 residues. The DNA of the CDR3 is TGTGCCAGCAGCTCGAGTAGCGGCTCCTACAATGAGCAGTTCTTC. Translating it yields CASSSSSGSYNEQFF.

V is TRBV5-4 and J is TRBJ2-2, with TRBD2 matching over 9 bases. The CDR3 totals 16 residues. V dropped 4 bases and J dropped 5; count of bases not matched to a gene: 9. The germline V gene encodes CDR1 SGHNT and CDR2 YYREEE (reference sequence). In nucleotides, the CDR3 is TGTGCCAGCAGCGGGATAACTAGCGGGCCTACCGGGGAGCTGTTTTTT. Residues: CASSGITSGPTGELFF.

This clone appeared once. This chain joins TRBV7-8 and TRBJ2-1; 11 nucleotides agree with TRBD2. V shed 1 base, J shed 4 bases, and the junction held 15 bases outside the gene matches. The CDR3 length is 20 residues. CDR1 is SGHVS, CDR2 FQNEAQ, per germline. The CDR3 region has the DNA TGTGCCAGCAGCTTAGGGGCCTCGACGTCGGGACTAGCGGTATACAATGAGCAGTTCTTC. Translated: CASSLGASTSGLAVYNEQFF.

This clone was observed at least ten times. CDR3 region: CASVWFGGTTEAFF. Here the CDR3 DNA reads TGTGCCAGCGTTTGGTTCGGCGGGACCACTGAAGCTTTCTTT. The J gene is TRBJ1-1, the V gene TRBV2; D might be TRBD1 (5 bases). This CDR3 contains 14 residues. Looked up from germline, CDR1 is SNHLY and CDR2 is FYNNEI. Trimming left V 8 bases short and J 4 bases short, with 17 bases between.

J is TRBJ1-2 and V is TRBV5-1; 9 positions match TRBD1. The CDR3 totals 14 residues. Germline V gene lookup returns CDR1 SGHRS and CDR2 YFSETQ. V trimming: 4 bases; J trimming: 7 bases; junction bases outside the gene matches: 8. The CDR3: CASSLLTGGSGYTF. CDR3 nucleotide sequence: TGCGCCAGCAGCCTCCTGACAGGGGGGAGTGGCTACACCTTC.

The chain has TRBV18 and TRBJ2-5; D not resolved. The CDR3 covers 12 residues. The germline V gene has CDR1 KGHSH and CDR2 LQKENI. Trimming removed 3 bases from V and 5 bases from J, with 7 bases in between. The CDR3 DNA sequence: TGTGCCAGCTCACCCGAGTCGGAGACCCAGTACTTC. Its protein product is CASSPESETQYF.

Comment on this clone: The same CDR3 can be traced to other DNA sequences in this sample. The chain couples TRBV5-4 to TRBJ2-5, with 10 positions matching TRBD1. The V and J ends lost 3 bases and 4 bases, in that order; junction bases with no gene match: 3. CDR1 and CDR2 from the germline V gene are SGHNT and YYREEE (reference sequence). CDR3 length: 14 residues. The CDR3 sequence is CASSSGQGRETQYF. In nucleotides, the CDR3 is TGTGCCAGCAGCTCGGGACAGGGGAGAGAGACCCAGTACTTC.

The V and J genes are TRBV7-9 and TRBJ2-7; TRBD1 aligns across 11 bases. The V gene's germline CDR1 is SEHNR and CDR2 FQNEAQ (reference sequence). This CDR3 has 15 amino acids. V shed 6 bases, J shed 3 bases, and the junction held 7 bases outside the gene matches. The CDR3 bases are TGTGCCAGCAGATCCACCGGGACAGGGGGCTACGAGCAGTACTTC. Its translation is CASRSTGTGGYEQYF.

V is TRBV5-8 and J is TRBJ2-1; 10 nucleotides match TRBD2. CDR3 length: 15 residues. The trim removed 1 base at V and 10 bases at J, leaving 8 bases unmatched. Germline values: CDR1 SGHTS, CDR2 YDEGEE. In DNA, the CDR3 is TGTGCCAGCAGCTTGTTGCTAGCGGGAGTGTGGGAGCAGTTCTTC. It codes for CASSLLLAGVWEQFF.

This chain uses TRBV19 with TRBJ2-7; 11 nucleotides match TRBD1. Looked up from germline, CDR1 is LNHDA and CDR2 is SQIVND (reference sequence). The CDR3 has 14 amino acids. After removal of 6 bases from V and 6 bases from J, the junction contained 7 bases not matched to a gene. This CDR3 reads CASSTGTGGIEQYF. DNA for the CDR3: TGTGCCAGTAGCACCGGGACAGGGGGAATCGAGCAGTACTTC.

The chain joins TRBV6-6 to TRBJ1-4, with D possibly being TRBD1 (5 bases). CDR1 is MNHNY and CDR2 is SVGAGI in the germline V gene (reference sequence). Trimming cost V 2 bases and J 7 bases, with 17 bases left between them. The CDR3 is 16 amino acids. The CDR3 DNA reads TGTGCCAGCAGTTACCGATCGGCCGAGGACACTGAAAAACTGTTTTTT. Amino acids: CASSYRSAEDTEKLFF.

The chain carries TRBV5-1 and TRBJ2-4; 11 bases line up with TRBD2. This CDR3 has 15 amino acids. V was clipped by 3 bases and J by 5 bases; unmatched bases: 4. CDR1 is SGHRS and CDR2 is YFSETQ in the germline V gene. The CDR3, as DNA: TGCGCCAGCAGCTGGGCGGGACTAGCGGAAAACATTCAGTACTTC. It is translated as CASSWAGLAENIQYF.

The chain links TRBV10-3 to TRBJ1-2; D ambiguous. The germline gives CDR1 ENHRY, CDR2 SYGVKD. The V and J ends lost 4 bases and 0 bases respectively, with 12 bases between them. This CDR3 spans 15 amino acids. CDR3 amino acids: CAISGSEWSNYGYTF. The DNA of the CDR3 is TGTGCCATCAGTGGGTCGGAGTGGTCTAACTATGGCTACACCTTC.

This clone was observed once. The V and J genes are TRBV7-8 and TRBJ1-1, with D perhaps TRBD1 (6 bases). V was shortened by 5 bases and J by 2 bases, with 15 bases between the two germline ends. This CDR3 has 15 amino acids. CDR1 is SGHVS and CDR2 is FQNEAQ in the germline V gene. The CDR3 bases are TGTGCCAGCAGCAAAAGGACAGCGGTAAACACTGAAGCTTTCTTT. Its protein product is CASSKRTAVNTEAFF.

Comment on this clone: The sample holds other DNA sequences that translate to the same CDR3. Here the CDR3 DNA reads TGTGCCAGCAGTCTCGGACTAGCGGGAGGGCAAGAGACCCAGTACTTC. Translated: CASSLGLAGGQETQYF. The chain carries TRBV7-6 and TRBJ2-5; 15 bases are a match to TRBD2. Trimming cost V 6 bases and J 2 bases; bases outside gene matches: 4. From germline, CDR1 is SGHVS and CDR2 FNYEAQ. The CDR3 is 16 amino acids.

The rearrangement uses TRBV4-1 and TRBJ1-5; D perhaps matches TRBD1 (5 bases). V was trimmed by 4 bases and J by 4 bases, leaving 20 bases between them. Per germline, CDR1 MGHRA and CDR2 YSYEKL. This CDR3 region has 17 residues. The CDR3 bases are TGCGCCAGCAGCCCCTTACCCCTTGACAGAGCAAATCAGCCCCAGCATTTT. Translated, it gives CASSPLPLDRANQPQHF.

At least ten counts were recorded for this clone. The chain recombines TRBV25-1 with TRBJ1-6; 7 bases match TRBD1. CDR3 length: 14 amino acids. V lost 6 bases and J lost 7; bases outside the gene matches: 6. Germline V lookup: CDR1 MGHDK, CDR2 SYGVNS. CDR3 loop: CASRPGTDNSPLHF. CDR3 DNA sequence: TGTGCCAGCAGACCCGGGACAGACAATTCACCCCTCCACTTT.

The rearrangement joins TRBV4-2 to TRBJ1-2, with 10 bases lining up with TRBD1. The CDR3 contains 14 residues. Unmatched junction bases numbered 3, after V lost 1 base and J lost 7 bases. Germline V CDR1 and CDR2: LGHNA, YNFKEQ. The CDR3 DNA follows: TGTGCCAGCAGCCAAGGTGGGACAGGGGCTGGCTACACCTTC. Protein: CASSQGGTGAGYTF.

The chain combines TRBV11-2 with TRBJ2-2; 13 bases match TRBD2. CDR3 length equals 18 residues. Per the germline V gene, CDR1 is SGHAT and CDR2 is FQNNGV. V lost 4 bases, J lost 6 bases, and 11 bases stayed unmatched. CDR3 residues: CASSSRTSGRVGAGELFF. In DNA form, the CDR3 reads TGTGCCAGCAGCTCTCGGACTAGCGGGAGAGTAGGCGCCGGGGAGCTGTTTTTT.

This rearrangement joins TRBV24-1 to TRBJ1-5, with D possibly TRBD1 on 5 matching bases. The CDR3 runs 14 residues. Trimming left V 5 bases short and J 5 bases short, with 12 bases between. Germline values: CDR1 KGHDR, CDR2 SFDVKD. CDR3 in DNA: TGTGCCACCAGTGTGGGCCAGGGCGATCAGCCCCAGCATTTT. It yields the protein CATSVGQGDQPQHF.

This clone was seen a single time. The rearrangement joins TRBV7-2 to TRBJ2-7, with TRBD1 matching over 8 bases. J gave up 0 bases and V 1 base, and 2 bases lay outside the gene matches. The germline V gene encodes CDR1 SGHTA and CDR2 FQGNSA. The CDR3 is 15 amino acids. This chain's CDR3 is CASSLVGQASYEQYF. As DNA, the CDR3 is TGTGCCAGCAGCTTAGTGGGACAGGCCTCCTACGAGCAGTACTTC.

The chain employs TRBV7-9 and TRBJ1-3; D remains ambiguous. The CDR3 length is 17 residues. Germline lookup yields CDR1 SEHNR and CDR2 FQNEAQ (reference sequence). Between the trimmed V and J ends, which lost 5 bases and 3 bases, there was a span of 20 bases. Here the CDR3 reads CASSLLGRDINGNTIYF. CDR3 bases: TGTGCCAGCAGCCTCCTAGGGAGGGATATTAATGGAAACACCATATATTTT.

V usage is TRBV19 and J usage is TRBJ2-2; 7 bases are a match to TRBD1. J gave up 3 bases and V 10 bases, and 8 bases lay outside the gene matches. Looked up from germline, CDR1 is LNHDA and CDR2 is SQIVND (reference sequence). CDR3 size: 14 residues. The CDR3 DNA sequence: TGTGCCACCCTGGGACAGCGATACACCGGGGAGCTGTTTTTT. This translates into CATLGQRYTGELFF.